Below are 17 T cell receptor beta chains sequenced from a single sample in a study of monozygotic twins with inflammatory bowel disease. No DNA is given; TCRdb re-called the 5' RACE reads and lists each CDR3 protein once. This specimen shows about 350,000 distinct CDR3 sequences; the ten leading clones hold under 2.5%. Source material: blood. The receptors originated from a human donor with ulcerative colitis or Crohn's disease, or a healthy co-twin of an affected twin (not recorded which).

The chain has TRBV29-1 and TRBJ2-7; without DNA, the TCRdb call of TRBD1 cannot be checked. CDR1 is SQVTM and CDR2 is ANQGSEA in the germline V gene. The CDR3 is 13 amino acids. This chain's CDR3 is CSVGPGRSYEQYF.

The chain links TRBV20-1 to TRBJ1-5. This CDR3 has 13 amino acids. CDR1 DFQATT and CDR2 SNEGSKA come from the germline V gene (reference sequence). CDR3 residues: CSATRRVNQPQHF.

The V call is TRBV20-1, the J call TRBJ2-2; TCRdb returns TRBD1, unconfirmable since there is no DNA. The CDR3 has 17 residues. The germline gives CDR1 DFQATT, CDR2 SNEGSKA (reference sequence). CDR3 amino acids: CSARDRPGTSNTGELFF.

The chain carries TRBV5-1 and TRBJ1-3. The CDR3 runs to 15 residues. From germline, CDR1 is SGHRS and CDR2 YFSETQ. This CDR3 reads CASSSQSNSGNTIYF.

The rearrangement joins TRBV20-1 to TRBJ2-7; TCRdb reports TRBD1, a call that lacks DNA to check it against. Germline CDR1 and CDR2: DFQATT and SNEGSKA (reference sequence). The CDR3 has 16 residues. This chain's CDR3 is CSATNLRGRVWDEQYF.

The chain combines TRBV7-2 with TRBJ2-3; as DNA is missing, the TRBD1 call by TCRdb cannot be tested. Germline CDR1 is SGHTA and CDR2 is FQGNSA. CDR3 length: 13 amino acids. The CDR3 is CASSPPGRDTQYF.

V gene TRBV20-1 combines with J gene TRBJ1-5; TCRdb's D call, TRBD1, is unchecked because there is no DNA. The germline V gene has CDR1 DFQATT and CDR2 SNEGSKA (reference sequence). The CDR3 loop spans 14 amino acids. CDR3 residues: CSAARTGDNQPQHF.

V usage is TRBV20-1 and J usage is TRBJ2-1; lacking DNA, the TRBD2 call made by TCRdb goes unchecked. The CDR3 is 13 amino acids. Germline lookup yields CDR1 DFQATT and CDR2 SNEGSKA (reference sequence). This chain's CDR3 is CSAGLAGGDEQFF.

The V and J genes are TRBV30 and TRBJ1-4; the D call from TCRdb, TRBD1, cannot be confirmed without DNA. Germline CDR1 is GTSNPN and CDR2 is SVGIG (reference sequence). The CDR3 spans 14 residues. CDR3 region: CAWSLGQGFEKLFF.

V is TRBV18 and J is TRBJ2-6. CDR1 and CDR2 from the germline V gene are KGHSH and LQKENI. The CDR3 is 17 residues long. This chain's CDR3 is CASSPTGARTGANVLTF.

V gene TRBV12-3 or TRBV12-4 combines with J gene TRBJ2-7. The CDR3 loop spans 11 amino acids. This chain's CDR3 is CASRLGREQYF.

The V gene is TRBV20-1, the J gene TRBJ2-1; TCRdb calls TRBD2, which cannot be checked without DNA. The CDR3 spans 14 residues. Germline V gene data show CDR1 as DFQATT and CDR2 as SNEGSKA (reference sequence). The CDR3 here is CSASDSVQYNEQFF.

The chain has TRBV12-3 or TRBV12-4 and TRBJ2-1; no DNA is available, so the TRBD2 call from TCRdb remains unchecked. The length of the CDR3 is 15 residues. The CDR3 region is CASTQGLAGGNEQFF.

CDR3 sequence: CSASGGETNQPQHF. The rearrangement links TRBV20-1 to TRBJ1-5. This CDR3 has 14 residues. CDR1 is DFQATT, CDR2 SNEGSKA, per germline (reference sequence).

This chain uses TRBV20-1 with TRBJ2-1; without DNA, the TCRdb call of TRBD2 cannot be checked. The CDR3 loop spans 16 amino acids. Germline V gene lookup returns CDR1 DFQATT and CDR2 SNEGSKA (reference sequence). The CDR3 region is CSARVTSGSSVNEQFF.

The chain has TRBV6-6 and TRBJ2-7; TCRdb's D gene call, TRBD1, goes unchecked for lack of DNA. From germline, CDR1 is MNHNY and CDR2 SVGAGI (reference sequence). The CDR3 is 11 amino acids. CDR3 residues: CASRLGEQQYF.

The rearrangement joins TRBV20-1 to TRBJ1-2; with no DNA, the TCRdb D assignment of TRBD1 cannot be verified. Germline V gene sequence: CDR1 DFQATT, CDR2 SNEGSKA (reference sequence). The CDR3 runs 17 residues. Here the CDR3 reads CSARLQGETESPWGYTF.